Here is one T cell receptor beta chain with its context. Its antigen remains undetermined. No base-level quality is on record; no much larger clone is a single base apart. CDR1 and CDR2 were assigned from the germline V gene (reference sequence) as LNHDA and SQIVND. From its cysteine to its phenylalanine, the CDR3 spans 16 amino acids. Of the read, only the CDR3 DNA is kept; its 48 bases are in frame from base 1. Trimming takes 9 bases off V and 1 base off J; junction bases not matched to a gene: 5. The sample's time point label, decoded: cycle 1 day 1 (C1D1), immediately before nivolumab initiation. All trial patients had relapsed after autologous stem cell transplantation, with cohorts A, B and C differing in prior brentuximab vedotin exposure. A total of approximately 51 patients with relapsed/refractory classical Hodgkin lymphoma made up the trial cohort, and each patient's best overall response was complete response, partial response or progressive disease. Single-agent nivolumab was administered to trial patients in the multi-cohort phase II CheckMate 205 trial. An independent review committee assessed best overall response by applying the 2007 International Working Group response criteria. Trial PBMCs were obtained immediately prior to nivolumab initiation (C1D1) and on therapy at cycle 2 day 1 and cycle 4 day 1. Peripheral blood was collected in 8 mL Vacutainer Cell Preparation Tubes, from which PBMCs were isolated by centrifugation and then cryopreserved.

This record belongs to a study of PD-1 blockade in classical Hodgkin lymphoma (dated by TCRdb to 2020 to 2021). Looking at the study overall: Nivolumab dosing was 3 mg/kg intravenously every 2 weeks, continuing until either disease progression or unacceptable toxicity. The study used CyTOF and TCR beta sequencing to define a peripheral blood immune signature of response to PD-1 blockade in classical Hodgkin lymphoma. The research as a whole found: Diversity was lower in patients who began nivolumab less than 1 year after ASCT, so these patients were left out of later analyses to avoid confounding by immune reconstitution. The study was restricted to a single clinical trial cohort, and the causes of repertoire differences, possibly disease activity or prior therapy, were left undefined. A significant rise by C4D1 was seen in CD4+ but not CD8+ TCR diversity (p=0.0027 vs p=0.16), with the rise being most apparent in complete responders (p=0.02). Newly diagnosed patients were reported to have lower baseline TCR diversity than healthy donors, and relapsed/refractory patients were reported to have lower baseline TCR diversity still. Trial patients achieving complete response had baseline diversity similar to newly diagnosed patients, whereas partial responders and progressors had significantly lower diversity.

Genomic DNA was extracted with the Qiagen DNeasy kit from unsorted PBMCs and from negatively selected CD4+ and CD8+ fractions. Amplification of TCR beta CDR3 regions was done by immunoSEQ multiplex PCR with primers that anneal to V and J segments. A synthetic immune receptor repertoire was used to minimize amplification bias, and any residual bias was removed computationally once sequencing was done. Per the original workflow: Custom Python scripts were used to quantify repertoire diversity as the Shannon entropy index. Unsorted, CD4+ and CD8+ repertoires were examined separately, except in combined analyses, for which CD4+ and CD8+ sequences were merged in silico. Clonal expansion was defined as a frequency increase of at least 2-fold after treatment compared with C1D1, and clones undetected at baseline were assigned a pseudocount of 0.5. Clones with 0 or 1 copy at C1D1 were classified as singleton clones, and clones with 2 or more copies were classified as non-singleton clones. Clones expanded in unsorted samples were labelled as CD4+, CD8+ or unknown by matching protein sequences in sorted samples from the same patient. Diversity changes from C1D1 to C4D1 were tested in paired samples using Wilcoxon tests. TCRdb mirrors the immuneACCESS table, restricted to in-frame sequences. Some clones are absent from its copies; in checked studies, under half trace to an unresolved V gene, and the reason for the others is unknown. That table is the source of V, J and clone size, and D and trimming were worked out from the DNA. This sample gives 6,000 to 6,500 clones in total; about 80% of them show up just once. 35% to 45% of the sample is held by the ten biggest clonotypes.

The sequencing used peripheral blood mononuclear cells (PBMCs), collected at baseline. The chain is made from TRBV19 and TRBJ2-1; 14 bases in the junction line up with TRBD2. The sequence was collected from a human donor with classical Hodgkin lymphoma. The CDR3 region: CASGLAGGSSYNEQFF. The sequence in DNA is TGTGCCAGCGGACTAGCGGGAGGCTCATCCTACAATGAGCAGTTCTTC.